The 27 T cell receptor beta chains below were found in one sample sequenced in a study of T cells in Graves' hyperthyroidism and ophthalmopathy. The investigators amplified TCR beta CDR3 regions from RNA transcripts. HTBI primers were used for first-round RT-PCR of the TCR CDR3. One entry per CDR3 protein, called by TCRdb with MiXCR from the multiplex PCR reads. The sample lists about 290,000 distinct CDR3 sequences; 15% to 20% were seen once. Sequenced: blood. The receptor set was obtained from a woman aged 60-75 years with Graves' ophthalmopathy.

This clonotype was detected ten times or more. The rearrangement joins TRBV24-1 to TRBJ1-5; 9 bases fit TRBD1. V shed 3 bases, J shed 5 bases, and the junction held 7 bases outside the gene matches. Germline values: CDR1 KGHDR, CDR2 SFDVKD. This CDR3 has 16 residues. The DNA of the CDR3 is TGTGCCACCAGTGATCCCAGACAGGGGGAAGATCAGCCCCAGCATTTT. Translated, it gives CATSDPRQGEDQPQHF.

This clonotype has a count of ten or more. The chain links TRBV5-4 to TRBJ2-7; TRBD2 is a possible D gene (5 bases). The V gene's germline CDR1 is SGHNT and CDR2 YYREEE (reference sequence). Deletions cut 4 bases from V and 2 bases from J, with 10 bases between. CDR3 length: 13 amino acids. CDR3 DNA sequence: TGTGCCAGCAGCACCCGGGATCCCTACGAGCAGTACTTC. Translation: CASSTRDPYEQYF.

This clonotype showed up just once. The gene calls are TRBV19 and TRBJ2-2, with D perhaps matching TRBD1 (7 bases). The CDR3 has 13 residues. Germline CDR1 LNHDA, CDR2 SQIVND (reference sequence). Trimming stripped 7 bases from V and 7 bases from J, with 13 bases between. The CDR3 here is CASIRQGGGELFF. CDR3 sequence (DNA): TGTGCCAGTATACGACAGGGAGGCGGGGAGCTGTTTTTT.

This clonotype was seen only a few times. The chain combines TRBV5-1 with TRBJ2-5; D is unresolved. Trimming took 0 bases from V and 5 from J, leaving 5 bases between them. Germline CDR1 and CDR2: SGHRS and YFSETQ. The CDR3 extends over 12 amino acids. The DNA for the CDR3 is TGCGCCAGCAGCTTGGGGCTTGAGACCCAGTACTTC. It is translated as CASSLGLETQYF.

This clonotype was counted many times. The gene calls are TRBV2 and TRBJ1-5; D is unresolved. CDR3 length: 13 residues. With 6 bases removed from V and 9 bases from J, the gap between germline ends came to 15 bases. CDR1 is SNHLY and CDR2 is FYNNEI in the germline V gene. Here the CDR3 DNA reads TGTGCCAGCAGGAGGGAGGAGGGTTGGCCCCAGCATTTT. It specifies CASRREEGWPQHF. Combining the CDR3 with reference TRBV2 and TRBJ1-5 gives the whole variable domain EPEVTQTPSHQVTQMGQEVILRCVPISNHLYFYWYRQILGQKVEFLVSFYNNEISEKSEIFDDQFSVERPDGSNFTLKIRSTKLEDSAMYFCASRREEGWPQHFGDGTRLSIL.

In the case of this clonotype: Being one base from a much bigger clone, this may be a read error. This chain joins TRBV28 and TRBJ1-5; TRBD1 is a possible D gene (5 bases). The germline V gene has CDR1 MDHEN and CDR2 SYDVKM. The germline V and J ends were trimmed by 4 bases and 6 bases, with 16 bases remaining between them. CDR3 length equals 15 residues. The chain's CDR3 is CASSSHSGGSQPQHF. CDR3 nucleotides: TGTGCCAGCAGTTCCCACTCCGGGGGGAGTCAGCCCCAGCATTTT. Full variable domain (outside the CDR3, taken from reference TRBV28 and TRBJ1-5): DVKVTQSSRYLVKRTGEKVFLECVQDMDHENMFWYRQDPGLGLRLIYFSYDVKMKEKGDIPEGYSVSREKKERFSLILESASTNQTSMYLCASSSHSGGSQPQHFGDGTRLSIL.

This clonotype has just a few counts. This rearrangement joins TRBV6-2 or TRBV6-3 to TRBJ1-1, with TRBD1 matching over 7 bases. This CDR3 region has 13 residues. Germline V gene sequence: CDR1 MNHEY, CDR2 SVGEGT. Trimming removed 8 bases from V and 1 base from J; junction bases left unmatched: 4. In DNA, the CDR3 is TGTGCCAGCTGGGACAGATCGAACACTGAAGCTTTCTTT. Protein product: CASWDRSNTEAFF.

There are many counts of this clonotype. The chain uses TRBV7-2 and TRBJ1-2; no clear D gene. This CDR3 spans 15 amino acids. Germline V gene data show CDR1 as SGHTA and CDR2 as FQGNSA. V lost 1 base and J 2 bases, leaving 11 bases between the germline ends. The DNA of the CDR3 is TGTGCCAGCAGCTTAGGGATGAACCAAAACTATGGCTACACCTTC. This gives the protein CASSLGMNQNYGYTF.

The chain links TRBV11-2 to TRBJ2-5, with D unclear. The CDR3 loop spans 13 amino acids. Germline values: CDR1 SGHAT, CDR2 FQNNGV. V lost 0 bases and J lost 8, with 10 bases in between. CDR3 residues: CASSLDTPTTQYF. The DNA of the CDR3 is TGTGCCAGCAGCTTAGATACCCCCACCACCCAGTACTTC. The full variable domain, its missing parts supplied by reference TRBV11-2 and TRBJ2-5, is EAGVAQSPRYKIIEKRQSVAFWCNPISGHATLYWYQQILGQGPKLLIQFQNNGVVDDSQLPKDRFSAERLKGVDSTLKIQPAKLEDSAVYLCASSLDTPTTQYFGPGTRLLVL.

In this sample, this clonotype turned up a few times. The genes are TRBV11-2 and TRBJ2-1; the D call may be TRBD1 or TRBD2 (5 bases each). Germline values: CDR1 SGHAT, CDR2 FQNNGV. Between the trimmed V and J ends, which lost 1 base and 9 bases, there was a span of 19 bases. The CDR3 is made up of 16 amino acids. The CDR3 DNA sequence: TGTGCCAGCAGCTTAGGGGGGATCCGAGAACATTTTGAGCAGTTCTTC. Translation: CASSLGGIREHFEQFF.

The rearrangement uses TRBV11-2 and TRBJ2-1; D gene uncertain. The CDR3 totals 14 residues. Germline V lookup: CDR1 SGHAT, CDR2 FQNNGV. The ends were cut back, 2 bases at V and 8 bases at J, with 13 bases in the middle. CDR3 residues: CASSLTDRDYEQFF. Here the CDR3 DNA reads TGTGCCAGCAGCTTAACGGATAGAGATTATGAGCAGTTCTTC.

This clonotype has ten or more counts. This chain connects TRBV13 to TRBJ1-2, with D maybe TRBD1 (5 bases). This CDR3 has 16 amino acids. Looked up from germline, CDR1 is PRHDT and CDR2 is FYEKMQ (reference sequence). The V gene lost 0 bases and the J gene lost 3 bases, with 14 bases spanning the gap. In nucleotides, the CDR3 is TGTGCCAGCAGCTTAGGCGGGAGGGACGGGTACTATGGCTACACCTTC. This codes for CASSLGGRDGYYGYTF.

This clonotype showed up many times. The CDR3 DNA is TGCAGTGCTAGAGATTCAGGGGGGAACACTGAAGCTTTCTTT. It encodes CSARDSGGNTEAFF. The gene calls are TRBV20-1 and TRBJ1-1, with 7 bases that match TRBD1. Germline CDR1 reads DFQATT; CDR2 reads SNEGSKA (reference sequence). The CDR3 totals 14 residues. V lost 0 bases, J lost 1 base, and 2 bases stayed unmatched.

Many counts were recorded for this clonotype. The chain carries TRBV12-3 or TRBV12-4 and TRBJ2-3; 9 bases are shared with TRBD1. J was trimmed by 2 bases and V by 4 bases; bases with no gene match: 4. The CDR3 spans 15 residues. The CDR3 reads CASSWTGASTDTQYF. CDR3 DNA sequence: TGTGCCAGCAGTTGGACAGGGGCATCCACAGATACGCAGTATTTT.

This clonotype occurred many times. V and J are TRBV4-1 and TRBJ2-5; D call uncertain. The V and J ends lost 1 base and 2 bases respectively, with 11 bases between them. Germline lookup yields CDR1 MGHRA and CDR2 YSYEKL. The length of the CDR3 is 15 residues. This CDR3 reads CASSQVIANQETQYF. The CDR3, as DNA: TGCGCCAGCAGCCAAGTCATCGCGAATCAAGAGACCCAGTACTTC.

This clonotype was seen ten or more times. This sequence joins TRBV5-1 and TRBJ2-3; 8 positions agree with TRBD2. Germline V gene data show CDR1 as SGHRS and CDR2 as YFSETQ. This CDR3 contains 14 residues. V lost 2 bases and J lost 4; bases outside the gene matches: 3. This chain's CDR3 is CASSLERGPDTQYF. The CDR3, as DNA: TGCGCCAGCAGCTTAGAGCGGGGGCCAGATACGCAGTATTTT.

This clonotype has just a few counts. J is TRBJ2-7 and V is TRBV6-5; 8 positions match TRBD1. This CDR3 comprises 18 residues. J gave up 5 bases and V 2 bases, and 17 bases lay outside the gene matches. Germline V lookup: CDR1 MNHEY, CDR2 SVGAGI. The CDR3 here is CASSYSSSGTGNFHEQYF. DNA for the CDR3: TGTGCCAGCAGTTACAGTTCATCCGGGACAGGTAATTTTCACGAGCAGTACTTC.

The chain employs TRBV11-2 and TRBJ2-1, with D perhaps TRBD1 (7 bases). The CDR3 covers 15 residues. The V and J ends lost 1 base and 7 bases respectively, with 14 bases between them. Germline V gene sequence: CDR1 SGHAT, CDR2 FQNNGV. The CDR3 bases are TGTGCCAGCAGCTTAGGGCAGGGGGGCGTGAATGAGCAGTTCTTC. This codes for CASSLGQGGVNEQFF.

The chain recombines TRBV6-2 or TRBV6-3 with TRBJ2-3; 13 positions match TRBD2. This CDR3 comprises 17 residues. With V trimmed by 5 bases and J by 5 bases, 10 bases remained unmatched. Germline V gene lookup returns CDR1 MNHEY and CDR2 SVGEGT. This chain's CDR3 is CASSRTSGSSKGDTQYF. CDR3 nucleotide sequence: TGTGCCAGCAGTCGGACTAGCGGGAGCAGTAAGGGAGATACGCAGTATTTT.

At least ten counts were recorded for this clonotype. The genes are TRBV4-2 and TRBJ1-3; no reliable D call. V was shortened by 2 bases and J by 7 bases, with 12 bases between the two germline ends. The germline gives CDR1 LGHNA, CDR2 YNFKEQ. This CDR3 spans 14 amino acids. In DNA, the CDR3 is TGTGCCAGCAGCCAACTGGTGGTTCGGAACACCATATATTTT. It specifies CASSQLVVRNTIYF.

This clonotype turned up a few times. The V and J genes are TRBV29-1 and TRBJ2-3; D may be TRBD1 or TRBD2 (5 bases each). This CDR3 is 11 amino acids long. Germline CDR1 SQVTM, CDR2 ANQGSEA. Trimming removed 6 bases from V and 2 bases from J, with 6 bases in between. The CDR3 here is CSVGTTDTQYF. Here the CDR3 DNA reads TGCAGCGTGGGGACCACAGATACGCAGTATTTT.

V is TRBV12-3 or TRBV12-4 and J is TRBJ2-4; a weak D match, TRBD2 (6 bases). Trimming took 6 bases from V and 12 from J, leaving 21 bases between them. The CDR3 sequence is 14 residues long. CDR3 nucleotides: TGTGCCAGCAGCCATAAGGGATCCGGGAGAACTCAGTACTTC. Protein sequence: CASSHKGSGRTQYF.

This clonotype appeared many times. The rearrangement uses TRBV7-2 and TRBJ1-1, with D hard to call. Looked up from germline, CDR1 is SGHTA and CDR2 is FQGNSA. With 2 bases removed from V and 5 bases from J, the gap between germline ends came to 12 bases. The CDR3 is made up of 14 amino acids. DNA for the CDR3: TGTGCCAGCAGCTTAACCTTGGCGGGGACTGAAGCTTTCTTT. This translates into CASSLTLAGTEAFF.

The chain joins TRBV4-3 to TRBJ2-5; 7 bases are a match to TRBD2. Germline V gene sequence: CDR1 LGHNA, CDR2 YSLEER. V lost 0 bases and J lost 3; bases outside the gene matches: 7. This CDR3 region has 16 residues. The CDR3 loop is CASSQDLGGIKETQYF. In DNA form, the CDR3 reads TGCGCCAGCAGCCAAGATCTGGGGGGGATTAAAGAGACCCAGTACTTC.

The rearrangement links TRBV2 to TRBJ2-7; 7 bases are shared with TRBD2. The CDR3 has 16 residues. With V trimmed by 7 bases and J by 6 bases, 18 bases remained unmatched. In germline, CDR1 is SNHLY, CDR2 FYNNEI. The CDR3 loop is CASTPRGAGMGFEQYF. The CDR3 region has the DNA TGTGCCAGCACCCCGCGGGGAGCGGGAATGGGTTTCGAGCAGTACTTC.

This clonotype was detected many times. The chain has TRBV12-3 or TRBV12-4 and TRBJ1-3; possible D gene TRBD1, 5 bases. There are 14 residues in the CDR3. V lost 2 bases, J lost 3 bases, and 8 bases lay in between. The CDR3 is CASSLRGVGNTIYF. The CDR3 DNA reads TGTGCCAGCAGTTTAAGGGGCGTTGGAAACACCATATATTTT.

This clonotype was observed many times. This chain joins TRBV7-2 and TRBJ2-7; TRBD2 is a possible D gene (6 bases). This CDR3 comprises 18 residues. Trimming shortened V by 3 bases and J by 5 bases, and 26 bases separated the two germline ends. CDR1 SGHTA and CDR2 FQGNSA come from the germline V gene. This chain's CDR3 is CASSFRSGDRIYINEQYF. In DNA form, the CDR3 reads TGTGCCAGCAGCTTTAGGTCGGGGGATCGTATTTATATCAACGAGCAGTACTTC.